These T cell receptor beta chains were read from a single sample in a study of shared clonotypes between healthy human individuals. The data were produced by immunoSEQ multiplex PCR, yet TCRdb's version contains in-frame clones alone and is incomplete. The table shows a few hundred thousand clones, with approximately 65% occurring only once. The sample consisted of memory CD4+ T cells sorted from blood. The origin of the receptors is a man aged 30-40 years in good health. CDR3s include the opening cysteine and the closing phenylalanine or tryptophan. The order of the fields is CDR3 protein, CDR3 DNA, V gene, clone size, J gene, D gene. D genes are given only for firm matches. Rows may omit the clone size; those that give it use once, few, many or a size class.

CASSLDGPNIQYF,TGTGCCAGCAGCTTGGACGGACCAAACATTCAGTACTTC,TRBV5-4,NA,TRBJ2-4,NA
CASSPQASGANVLTF,TGCGCCAGCAGCCCTCAGGCCTCTGGGGCCAACGTCCTGACTTTC,TRBV5-1,few,TRBJ2-6,NA
CASSYSNPRAGQYF,TGTGCCAGCAGTTACTCGAACCCCCGCGCCGGGCAGTACTTC,TRBV6-5,few,TRBJ2-7,NA
CASSFLSGMGEQFF,TGTGCCAGCAGCTTTCTTAGCGGGATGGGTGAGCAGTTCTTC,TRBV7-8,NA,TRBJ2-1,TRBD2
CASKRGDQETQYF,TGCGCCAGCAAAAGGGGAGACCAAGAGACCCAGTACTTC,TRBV5-1,few,TRBJ2-5,NA
CASSLDINFTEAFF,TGTGCCAGCAGCTTGGACATAAATTTCACTGAAGCTTTCTTT,TRBV5-8,NA,TRBJ1-1,NA
CSVGLDRVEGRGYTF,TGCAGCGTTGGGTTGGACAGGGTGGAGGGTCGTGGCTACACCTTC,TRBV29-1,once,TRBJ1-2,TRBD1
CSVVLASGRAETQYF,TGCAGCGTTGTTCTGGCAAGCGGGAGGGCTGAGACCCAGTACTTC,TRBV29-1,few,TRBJ2-5,TRBD2
CASSAGGPDTQYF,TGTGCCAGCAGCGCTGGGGGCCCAGATACGCAGTATTTT,TRBV11-3,NA,TRBJ2-3,NA
CASSLESGLGYTF,TGCGCCAGCAGCTTGGAGTCCGGGTTAGGCTACACCTTC,TRBV5-1,many,TRBJ1-2,NA
CASSLDPANTEAFF,TGCGCCAGCAGCTTGGATCCAGCTAACACTGAAGCTTTCTTT,TRBV5-1,NA,TRBJ1-1,NA
CASSIGAGYTEAFF,TGTGCCAGTAGTATAGGAGCGGGGTACACTGAAGCTTTCTTT,TRBV19,NA,TRBJ1-1,NA
CASSDPGTGGLSETQYF,TGTGCCAGCAGTGACCCTGGGACAGGGGGCCTGTCGGAGACCCAGTACTTC,TRBV6-1,NA,TRBJ2-5,TRBD1
CASTSPWITEAFF,TGTGCCAGCACCTCGCCCTGGATAACTGAAGCTTTCTTT,TRBV6-5,NA,TRBJ1-1,NA
CASSPSLAKNIQYF,TGTGCCAGCAGCCCCAGTCTAGCCAAAAACATTCAGTACTTC,TRBV7-2,NA,TRBJ2-4,NA
CATYGGTGKIYEQYF,TGTGCCACCTATGGCGGGACAGGGAAGATCTACGAGCAGTACTTC,TRBV28,NA,TRBJ2-7,TRBD1
CASSSVGNSNQPQHF,TGTGCCAGCAGTTCGGTTGGAAATAGCAATCAGCCCCAGCATTTT,TRBV27,NA,TRBJ1-5,NA
CASSDREYNEQFF,TGTGCCAGCAGCGATCGGGAGTACAATGAGCAGTTCTTC,TRBV7-3,NA,TRBJ2-1,NA
CATSRDREETQYF,TGTGCCACCTCCAGAGACAGGGAAGAGACCCAGTACTTC,TRBV15,NA,TRBJ2-5,TRBD1
CASSSARQRQGGQETQYF,TGTGCCAGCAGCTCCGCCCGGCAAAGACAGGGAGGCCAAGAGACCCAGTACTTC,TRBV11-3,few,TRBJ2-5,NA
CASSLGQQIYGYTF,TGTGCCAGCAGTTTAGGCCAGCAAATCTATGGCTACACCTTC,TRBV28,NA,TRBJ1-2,NA
CASRAGQTYEQYF,TGTGCCAGCAGGGCCGGACAGACCTACGAGCAGTACTTC,TRBV6-1,NA,TRBJ2-7,NA
CASSPRRNQPQHF,TGTGCCAGCAGCCCCCGCCGTAATCAGCCCCAGCATTTT,TRBV14,NA,TRBJ1-5,NA
CASSLRGGAGGTEQFF,TGTGCCAGCAGCTTACGTGGGGGCGCGGGGGGCACTGAGCAGTTCTTC,TRBV7-6,NA,TRBJ2-1,TRBD2
CASSGLARAGDTQYF,TGTGCCAGCAGTGGTCTAGCACGAGCAGGGGATACGCAGTATTTT,TRBV6-1,NA,TRBJ2-3,NA
CASSLLPTTSYEQYF,TGTGCCAGCAGTTTATTGCCGACTACCTCCTACGAGCAGTACTTC,TRBV27,NA,TRBJ2-7,NA
CATGRTGGGTGELFF,TGTGCCACCGGCCGGACAGGGGGCGGCACCGGGGAGCTGTTTTTT,TRBV6-1,NA,TRBJ2-2,TRBD1
CASSLVPGGAYNEQFF,TGTGCCAGCAGCTTAGTACCAGGGGGCGCTTACAATGAGCAGTTCTTC,TRBV11-2,NA,TRBJ2-1,TRBD1
CASSLQGGVQTQYF,TGTGCCAGCAGCTTGCAAGGGGGCGTGCAGACCCAGTACTTC,TRBV5-6,once,TRBJ2-5,TRBD1
CSVTNGRNTEAFF,TGCAGCGTCACCAACGGCAGGAACACTGAAGCTTTCTTT,TRBV29-1,NA,TRBJ1-1,NA
CASSAGVLAKNIQYF,TGTGCCAGCTCCGCAGGGGTGCTAGCCAAAAACATTCAGTACTTC,TRBV7-6,once,TRBJ2-4,NA
CASSLGRGLGELFF,TGCGCCAGCAGCTTGGGCCGGGGCCTCGGGGAGCTGTTTTTT,TRBV5-1,NA,TRBJ2-2,NA
CASSSLAGAYGEQYF,TGTGCCAGCAGCTCGTTAGCGGGGGCGTATGGCGAGCAGTACTTC,TRBV7-8,once,TRBJ2-7,TRBD2
CASSPLGAMGETQYF,TGTGCCAGCTCACCTCTGGGGGCAATGGGGGAGACCCAGTACTTC,TRBV18,NA,TRBJ2-5,NA
CASSPGANYGYTF,TGCGCCAGCAGCCCCGGGGCTAACTATGGCTACACCTTC,TRBV5-1,NA,TRBJ1-2,NA
CASSVEKNSGNTIYF,TGTGCCAGCAGCGTGGAGAAGAACTCTGGAAACACCATATATTTT,TRBV9,NA,TRBJ1-3,NA
CASSGRLVRSYNEQFF,TGTGCCAGCAGTGGAAGACTAGTACGCTCCTACAATGAGCAGTTCTTC,TRBV28,NA,TRBJ2-1,NA
CASSKSNQPQHF,TGTGCCAGCAGTAAGAGCAATCAGCCCCAGCATTTT,TRBV6-6,few,TRBJ1-5,NA
CASSGGDRLVQETQYF,TGTGCCAGCAGTGGGGGTGACAGGCTTGTCCAAGAGACCCAGTACTTC,TRBV25-1,NA,TRBJ2-5,NA
CASTRTQPGLSSGANVLTF,TGTGCCAGCACAAGGACTCAGCCGGGACTCAGCTCTGGGGCCAACGTCCTGACTTTC,TRBV7-2,NA,TRBJ2-6,NA
CASSGTSGGGNEQFF,TGTGCCAGCAGTGGGACTAGCGGGGGAGGCAATGAGCAGTTCTTC,TRBV25-1,few,TRBJ2-1,TRBD2
CASSFSPPTGAGETQYF,TGTGCCAGCAGTTTCTCCCCGCCGACAGGGGCAGGAGAGACCCAGTACTTC,TRBV27,once,TRBJ2-5,TRBD1